Reported below is one T cell receptor (beta chain). This clonotype was seen many times. The target of this receptor is not known. A read error may account for a junction end that differs from germline. The data stem from a study of T cell repertoires in cytomegalovirus infection (dated by TCRdb to between 2018 and 2020). Background for the entire study: Because public TCR beta signatures pointed to carriage of CMV infection together with the matching HLA type, the HLA type of each donor mattered for the analysis. The research as a whole found: In both this cohort and an independent roughly 350-donor cohort, the cumulative frequency of public TCR beta family members distinguished carriers of CMV infection plus the relevant HLA type. The ex vivo response was dominated by HLA-C-restricted CMV-specific TCR beta clonotypes, which also provided the single most frequent clonotype in two of eight donors.

CDR3 length: 14 amino acids, cysteine to phenylalanine. Just CDR3 DNA is preserved here, 42 bases in frame from base 1. Reads for this sample came from an Illumina HiSeq 1500. Using fastp trimming at Q25 and MiXCR clonotype assembly, TCRdb reanalyzed the public sequencing data and kept in-frame beta chains. Each entry is one CDR3 protein sequence, shown with its most common DNA and genes. Across this sample there are roughly 300,000 distinct CDR3 sequences, with more than 8% seen only once. The ten biggest clones cover around 4.5% of the sample. Material for sequencing was PBMCs. The chain uses TRBV12-3 or TRBV12-4 and TRBJ1-1; the D region possibly corresponds to TRBD1 (6 bases align). The origin of this receptor is a human donor in good health (CMV status not recorded). Some clones in this sample may be carry-over from other donors' samples. The CDR3 here reads CASSLFVGGPEAFF. The sequence in DNA is TGTGCCAGCAGTTTATTTGTCGGGGGCCCTGAGGCTTTCTTT.